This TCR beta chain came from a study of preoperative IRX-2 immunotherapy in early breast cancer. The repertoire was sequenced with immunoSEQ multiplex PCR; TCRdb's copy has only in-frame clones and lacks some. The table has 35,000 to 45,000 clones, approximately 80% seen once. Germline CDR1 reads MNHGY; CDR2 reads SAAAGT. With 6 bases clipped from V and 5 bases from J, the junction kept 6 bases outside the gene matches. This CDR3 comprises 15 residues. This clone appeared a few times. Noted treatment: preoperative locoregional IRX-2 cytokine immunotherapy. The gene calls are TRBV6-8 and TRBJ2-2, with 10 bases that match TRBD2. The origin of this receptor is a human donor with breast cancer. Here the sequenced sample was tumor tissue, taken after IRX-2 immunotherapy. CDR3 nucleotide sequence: TGTGCCAGCAGGCTAGCGGGAGCACAGACCGGGGAGCTGTTTTTT. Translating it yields CASRLAGAQTGELFF.